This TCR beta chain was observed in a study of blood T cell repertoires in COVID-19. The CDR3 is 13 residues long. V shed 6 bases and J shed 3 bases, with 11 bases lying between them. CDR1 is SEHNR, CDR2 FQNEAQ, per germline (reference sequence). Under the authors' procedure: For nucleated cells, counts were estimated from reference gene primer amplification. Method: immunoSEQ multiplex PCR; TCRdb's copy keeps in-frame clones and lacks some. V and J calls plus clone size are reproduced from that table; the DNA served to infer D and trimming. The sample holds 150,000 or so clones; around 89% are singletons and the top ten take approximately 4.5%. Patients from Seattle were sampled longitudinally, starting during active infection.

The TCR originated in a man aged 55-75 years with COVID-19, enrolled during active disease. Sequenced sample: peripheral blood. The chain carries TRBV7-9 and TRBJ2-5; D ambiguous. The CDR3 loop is CASSSGFKETQYF. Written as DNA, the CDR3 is TGTGCCAGCAGTTCCGGGTTCAAAGAGACCCAGTACTTC.